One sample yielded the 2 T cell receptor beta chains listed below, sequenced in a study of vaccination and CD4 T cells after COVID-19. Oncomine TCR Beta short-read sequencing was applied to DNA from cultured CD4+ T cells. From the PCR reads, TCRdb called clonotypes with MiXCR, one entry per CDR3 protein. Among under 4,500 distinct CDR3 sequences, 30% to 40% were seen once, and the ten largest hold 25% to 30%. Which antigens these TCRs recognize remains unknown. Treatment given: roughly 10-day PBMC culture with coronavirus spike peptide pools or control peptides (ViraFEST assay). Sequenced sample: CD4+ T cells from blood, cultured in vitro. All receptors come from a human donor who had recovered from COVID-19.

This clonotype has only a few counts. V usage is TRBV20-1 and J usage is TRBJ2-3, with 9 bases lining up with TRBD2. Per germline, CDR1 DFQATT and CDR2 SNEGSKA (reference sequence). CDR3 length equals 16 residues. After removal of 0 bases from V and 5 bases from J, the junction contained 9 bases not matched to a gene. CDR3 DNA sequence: TGCAGTGCTAGAGATCTAAATAGCGGGAGTATAGATACGCAGTATTTT. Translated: CSARDLNSGSIDTQYF.

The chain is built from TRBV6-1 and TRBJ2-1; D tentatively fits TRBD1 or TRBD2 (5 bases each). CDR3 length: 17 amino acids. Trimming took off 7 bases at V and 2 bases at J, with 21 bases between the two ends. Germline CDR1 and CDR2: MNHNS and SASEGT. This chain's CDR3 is CASIPHTMGVAYNEQFF. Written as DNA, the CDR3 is TGTGCCAGCATCCCGCATACTATGGGGGTGGCCTACAATGAGCAGTTCTTC.